This T cell receptor (beta chain) derives from a study of blood T cell repertoires in COVID-19. Study-level information: COVID-19 samples, acute and convalescent, were from the United States, Italy and Spain.

TCRdb keeps only in-frame clones here, not all; method: immunoSEQ multiplex PCR. The table has around 130,000 clones, about 87% seen once. Sequencing was done on a sample of peripheral blood. The receptor's source is a human donor in a cohort sampled during active COVID-19.

The CDR3 loop is CASSLSIGDRGMYEQYF. CDR3 coding DNA: TGTGCCAGCAGTTTAAGTATTGGGGACAGGGGGATGTACGAGCAGTACTTC. J is TRBJ2-7 and V is TRBV28; TRBD1 matches at 11 bases. This CDR3 contains 17 residues. Unmatched junction bases numbered 10, after V lost 2 bases and J lost 4 bases. The germline V gene has CDR1 MDHEN and CDR2 SYDVKM.